The rows below give T cell receptor beta chains drawn from one sample of a study of vaccination and CD4 T cells after COVID-19. TCRdb re-called the PCR reads with MiXCR, one entry per CDR3 protein. Of over 6,500 distinct CDR3 sequences listed, 20% to 25% are singletons. Their antigen targets remain unknown. The sample in question was CD4+ T cells from blood, cultured in vitro, obtained after SARS-CoV-2 vaccination. These receptors came from a human donor who had recovered from COVID-19. The CDR3 runs from the conserved cysteine through the conserved F or W. D genes are given only for firm matches. Not all rows give a size; the values are once, few, many and, for expanded clones, a class.

v_gene	d_gene	abundance	j_gene	CDR3aa	CDR3nt
TRBV7-9	.	few	TRBJ1-2	CASSFALGPLYGYTF	TGTGCCAGCAGCTTTGCCTTGGGTCCTCTCTATGGCTACACCTTC
TRBV28	.	.	TRBJ1-4	CASGGPSTKLFF	TGTGCCAGCGGGGGGCCTTCGACAAAACTGTTTTTT
TRBV6-6	.	.	TRBJ2-2	CASSYSTTRGELFF	TGTGCCAGCAGTTACTCGACGACCCGCGGGGAGCTGTTTTTT
TRBV28	TRBD1	few	TRBJ1-6	CASSPSTGENSPLHF	TGTGCCAGCAGTCCATCGACAGGGGAGAATTCACCCCTCCACTTT
TRBV7-9	.	.	TRBJ2-1	CASSPLRGQGAPQREGLPYNEQFF	TGTGCCAGCAGCCCCCTCCGTGGACAGGGGGCGCCTCAGCGGGAGGGCCTACCCTACAATGAGCAGTTCTTC
TRBV29-1	TRBD2	.	TRBJ2-7	CSVATGLAGLYEQYF	TGCAGCGTTGCAACGGGACTAGCGGGTCTCTACGAGCAGTACTTC
TRBV27	TRBD2	.	TRBJ2-2	CASSFPSSGEVGELFF	TGTGCCAGCAGTTTCCCGTCTAGCGGGGAGGTCGGGGAGCTGTTTTTT
TRBV27	TRBD1	few	TRBJ1-2	CASTPRDRTGVNGYTF	TGTGCCAGCACGCCGCGCGACCGGACAGGGGTAAATGGCTACACCTTC
TRBV20-1	TRBD1	.	TRBJ2-3	CSAVLPRQGRANTQYF	TGCAGTGCTGTTCTACCGAGACAGGGCCGAGCGAATACGCAGTATTTT
TRBV24-1	.	few	TRBJ1-2	CATSDPGIYGYTF	TGTGCCACCAGTGATCCAGGGATCTATGGCTACACCTTC
TRBV29-1	.	.	TRBJ2-3	CSVSSGGTDTQYF	TGCAGCGTTAGTTCGGGGGGCACAGATACGCAGTATTTT
TRBV6-1	TRBD1	few	TRBJ2-1	CASSLLRGRSYNEQFF	TGTGCCAGCAGTCTTCTAAGGGGGCGCTCCTACAATGAGCAGTTCTTC
TRBV4-1	.	.	TRBJ2-3	CASSQPVTGVDTQYF	TGCGCCAGCAGCCAGCCCGTAACGGGTGTAGATACGCAGTATTTT
TRBV28	.	.	TRBJ1-5	CASSLVGRYNQPQHF	TGTGCCAGCAGTTTAGTCGGACGGTACAATCAGCCCCAGCATTTT
TRBV19	.	.	TRBJ1-6	CASRGFSNSPLHF	TGTGCCAGTAGGGGATTCTCAAATTCACCCCTCCACTTT
TRBV28	TRBD1	once	TRBJ2-2	CASRPGQGESGELFF	TGTGCCAGCAGGCCGGGACAGGGGGAGTCCGGGGAGCTGTTTTTT
TRBV20-1	TRBD1	.	TRBJ2-5	CSASESRGQQETQYF	TGCAGTGCTAGTGAATCCAGGGGGCAGCAAGAGACCCAGTACTTC
TRBV5-4	TRBD1	.	TRBJ1-2	CASSFPGQGTPGYTF	TGTGCCAGCAGCTTTCCGGGACAGGGGACCCCTGGCTACACCTTC
TRBV29-1	TRBD1	.	TRBJ1-1	CSGTGNTEAFF	TGCAGCGGGACAGGGAACACTGAAGCTTTCTTT
TRBV6-1	.	few	TRBJ1-1	CASRTTWGEAFF	TGTGCCAGCAGGACCACCTGGGGTGAAGCTTTCTTT
TRBV10-1	.	.	TRBJ2-3	CASSEAGTDTQYF	TGCGCCAGCAGTGAGGCGGGCACAGATACGCAGTATTTT
TRBV28	TRBD2	medium-sized	TRBJ2-7	CASSFTIGAGEAHEQYF	TGTGCCAGCAGTTTTACCATAGGGGCGGGAGAAGCCCACGAGCAGTACTTC
TRBV7-9	.	.	TRBJ2-2	CASSLMEGATGELFF	TGTGCCAGCAGCTTAATGGAGGGGGCGACCGGGGAGCTGTTTTTT
TRBV6-4	.	few	TRBJ2-1	CASSESQEHNEQFF	TGTGCCAGCAGTGAGAGTCAGGAACACAATGAGCAGTTCTTC
TRBV5-6	TRBD1	.	TRBJ2-7	CASSLDRGYEQYF	TGTGCCAGCAGCCTCGACAGGGGCTACGAGCAGTACTTC
TRBV20-1	TRBD2	.	TRBJ2-1	CSARGLPTSGGADEQFF	TGCAGTGCTAGAGGCCTACCGACTAGCGGGGGGGCCGATGAGCAGTTCTTC
TRBV6-5	.	few	TRBJ1-1	CASSYNSWAGWTEAFF	TGTGCCAGCAGTTATAACTCCTGGGCAGGTTGGACTGAAGCTTTCTTT
TRBV7-7	.	few	TRBJ2-6	CASGRYYSGANVLTF	TGTGCTAGCGGCCGATACTACTCTGGGGCCAACGTCCTGACTTTC
TRBV7-2	.	medium-sized	TRBJ1-2	CASSRGTNYGYTF	TGTGCCAGCAGTCGCGGGACCAACTATGGCTACACCTTC
TRBV7-9	.	medium-sized	TRBJ2-7	CASSLSGDGSYEQYF	TGTGCCAGCAGCTTATCAGGGGACGGTTCCTACGAGCAGTACTTC
TRBV2	TRBD2	.	TRBJ2-7	CASSELGGGEILPYEQYF	TGTGCCAGCAGTGAACTTGGGGGGGGGGAGATACTCCCCTACGAGCAGTACTTC
TRBV24-1	.	.	TRBJ1-1	CATSDSPASGRTEAFF	TGTGCCACCAGTGATTCCCCCGCCTCGGGGCGCACTGAAGCTTTCTTT
TRBV20-1	.	medium-sized	TRBJ1-2	CQTRDIANYGYTF	TGCCAAACGAGGGACATAGCTAACTATGGCTACACCTTC
TRBV10-2	.	.	TRBJ1-2	CASSARQVSAGYTF	TGCGCCAGCAGTGCGAGGCAGGTATCGGCAGGCTACACCTTC
TRBV6-1	.	few	TRBJ1-5	CASSGVRAGQPQHF	TGTGCCAGCAGTGGGGTCAGGGCAGGGCAGCCCCAGCATTTT
TRBV6-1	.	medium-sized	TRBJ1-6	CASSPGEGRNSPLHF	TGTGCCAGCTCCCCCGGCGAGGGCCGTAATTCACCCCTCCACTTT
TRBV4-1	.	few	TRBJ2-7	CASSQDPFDSSYEQYF	TGCGCCAGCAGCCAAGATCCCTTCGACAGCTCCTACGAGCAGTACTTC
TRBV20-1	.	few	TRBJ2-7	CSARVPGTSYEQYF	TGCAGTGCTAGAGTCCCCGGGACCTCCTACGAGCAGTACTTC
TRBV10-1	TRBD1	.	TRBJ2-1	CASSEDRANEQFF	TGCGCCAGCAGTGAGGACAGGGCGAATGAGCAGTTCTTC
TRBV18	TRBD1	few	TRBJ2-7	CASSPHDRGEQYF	TGTGCCAGCTCACCCCATGACAGGGGGGAGCAGTACTTC
TRBV19	.	.	TRBJ1-1	CASSTFNTEAFF	TGTGCCAGTAGTACGTTTAACACTGAAGCTTTCTTT
TRBV7-9	.	.	TRBJ2-4	CASSLGLWTKNIQYF	TGTGCCAGCAGCTTAGGGCTCTGGACCAAAAACATTCAGTACTTC
TRBV4-2	TRBD2	.	TRBJ2-7	CASSQSTSGYSGEQYF	TGTGCCAGCAGCCAAAGCACTAGCGGGTATTCTGGCGAGCAGTACTTC
TRBV6-1	.	.	TRBJ2-5	CASSEAGYRRRRETQYF	TGTGCCAGCAGTGAAGCAGGATACAGGAGGAGAAGGGAGACCCAGTACTTC
TRBV2	TRBD1	.	TRBJ2-7	CASKETGVTYEQYF	TGTGCCAGCAAGGAGACAGGGGTGACCTACGAGCAGTACTTC
TRBV2	.	.	TRBJ2-7	CASMRASPYEQYF	TGTGCCAGCATGCGAGCGTCGCCCTACGAGCAGTACTTC
TRBV6-1	.	few	TRBJ2-1	CASSARIILSSYNEQFF	TGTGCCAGCAGTGCTCGCATCATACTAAGCTCCTACAATGAGCAGTTCTTC
TRBV6-1	.	.	TRBJ1-2	CASGGGGYYGYTF	TGTGCCAGCGGAGGGGGGGGCTACTATGGCTACACCTTC
TRBV9	TRBD2	.	TRBJ2-1	CASSESGRGLGEQFF	TGTGCCAGCAGCGAAAGCGGGAGGGGTCTCGGGGAGCAGTTCTTC
TRBV7-9	.	medium-sized	TRBJ1-2	CASSLEYPVNYGYTF	TGTGCCAGCAGCTTAGAGTATCCAGTTAACTATGGCTACACCTTC
TRBV2	.	.	TRBJ1-2	CASSGASFYGYTF	TGTGCCAGCAGTGGTGCCAGCTTCTATGGCTACACCTTC
TRBV4-2	.	.	TRBJ2-5	CASSQATTRVGETQYF	TGTGCCAGCAGCCAAGCGACGACTAGAGTAGGAGAGACCCAGTACTTC